This T cell receptor beta chain appears in the sequencing data of a study of blood T cell repertoires in COVID-19. Method: immunoSEQ multiplex PCR; TCRdb's copy keeps in-frame clones and lacks some. The sample holds 150,000 to 250,000 clones, approximately 85% seen once. V lost 1 base, J lost 10 bases, and 8 bases stayed unmatched. Looked up from germline, CDR1 is LNHDA and CDR2 is SQIVND (reference sequence). CDR3 length equals 15 residues. This clone was observed a few times. The TCR comes from a man aged 40-50 years who had recovered from COVID-19. Sequencing was done on a sample of PBMCs or T cells enriched from blood (not recorded which). J is TRBJ2-1 and V is TRBV19, with TRBD2 matching 9 bases. The CDR3 protein is CASSIAGLAPLEQFF. The DNA for the CDR3 is TGTGCCAGTAGTATAGCAGGACTAGCGCCTCTGGAGCAGTTCTTC.